This is a list of T cell receptor beta chains from one sample in a study of blood T cell repertoires in COVID-19. Measured with immunoSEQ multiplex PCR; TCRdb has only the in-frame clones, and not every one. The table includes 100,000 to 150,000 clones, 86% detected once. Sample: PBMCs or T cells enriched from blood (not recorded which). The origin of the receptors is a woman between 45 and 65 years old who had recovered from COVID-19. The CDR3 runs from the conserved cysteine through the conserved F or W. A D gene is named only where the DNA matches it firmly. Some rows mark clone size as missing; the rest say once, few, many or name a class of expanded clone.

j_call: TRBJ1-6; d_call: NA; v_call: TRBV5-1; clone_size: once; cdr3_aa: CASSWGGVNNSPLHF; cdr3_nt: TGCGCCAGCAGCTGGGGAGGAGTCAATAATTCACCCCTCCACTTT
j_call: TRBJ2-7; d_call: NA; v_call: TRBV7-8; clone_size: NA; cdr3_aa: CASSFGHNYEQYF; cdr3_nt: TGTGCCAGCAGCTTCGGACACAACTACGAGCAGTACTTC
j_call: TRBJ1-1; d_call: NA; v_call: TRBV10-1; clone_size: NA; cdr3_aa: CASSESSQGRVNTEAFF; cdr3_nt: TGCGCCAGCAGTGAGTCGAGCCAGGGAAGAGTGAACACTGAAGCTTTCTTT
j_call: TRBJ1-5; d_call: NA; v_call: TRBV6-5; clone_size: few; cdr3_aa: CASRERQVWQPQHF; cdr3_nt: TGTGCCAGCAGGGAGAGACAGGTTTGGCAGCCCCAGCATTTT
j_call: TRBJ1-1; d_call: NA; v_call: TRBV6-1; clone_size: few; cdr3_aa: CASSETGGGGAEAFF; cdr3_nt: TGTGCCAGCAGTGAGACGGGGGGCGGCGGCGCTGAAGCTTTCTTT
j_call: TRBJ2-7; d_call: TRBD1; v_call: TRBV7-2; clone_size: NA; cdr3_aa: CASASVSRDRLYEQYF; cdr3_nt: TGTGCCAGCGCGTCGGTCTCCCGGGACAGATTATACGAGCAGTACTTC
j_call: TRBJ2-1; d_call: TRBD1; v_call: TRBV18; clone_size: NA; cdr3_aa: CASSPEVWDRVYGEQFF; cdr3_nt: TGTGCCAGCTCCCCAGAGGTCTGGGACAGGGTGTACGGTGAGCAGTTCTTC
j_call: TRBJ1-6; d_call: NA; v_call: TRBV2; clone_size: NA; cdr3_aa: CASTGDNNSPPHF; cdr3_nt: TGTGCCAGCACGGGGGATAATAATTCACCCCCCCACTTT
j_call: TRBJ2-7; d_call: TRBD1; v_call: TRBV5-6; clone_size: NA; cdr3_aa: CASSLQGAAYEQYF; cdr3_nt: TGTGCCAGCAGCTTACAGGGGGCAGCTTACGAGCAGTACTTC
j_call: TRBJ2-3; d_call: TRBD1; v_call: TRBV5-1; clone_size: NA; cdr3_aa: CASSLGTGGTDTQYF; cdr3_nt: TGCGCCAGCAGCCTCGGGACAGGGGGCACAGATACGCAGTATTTT
j_call: TRBJ2-5; d_call: TRBD1; v_call: TRBV30; clone_size: NA; cdr3_aa: CAWNRDRGGETQYF; cdr3_nt: TGTGCCTGGAACCGGGACAGGGGAGGCGAGACCCAGTACTTC
j_call: TRBJ1-2; d_call: NA; v_call: TRBV12-3/TRBV12-4; clone_size: NA; cdr3_aa: CASSLDRDYGYTF; cdr3_nt: TGTGCCAGCAGTTTGGACAGAGACTATGGCTACACCTTC
j_call: TRBJ1-5; d_call: NA; v_call: TRBV7-9; clone_size: NA; cdr3_aa: CASSSPGLLEDNQPQHF; cdr3_nt: TGTGCCAGCAGCTCCCCGGGACTCTTGGAAGACAATCAGCCCCAGCATTTT
j_call: TRBJ1-1; d_call: TRBD1; v_call: TRBV10-3; clone_size: NA; cdr3_aa: CAIRGTGSITEAFF; cdr3_nt: TGTGCCATCAGGGGGACAGGATCAATCACTGAAGCTTTCTTT
j_call: TRBJ1-5; d_call: NA; v_call: TRBV30; clone_size: NA; cdr3_aa: CAWSVSGGSNQPQHF; cdr3_nt: TGTGCCTGGAGTGTAAGCGGGGGGAGCAATCAGCCCCAGCATTTT
j_call: TRBJ2-3; d_call: TRBD2; v_call: TRBV9; clone_size: NA; cdr3_aa: CASSGVGGADTQYF; cdr3_nt: TGTGCCAGCAGCGGGGTGGGAGGGGCAGATACGCAGTATTTT
j_call: TRBJ1-6; d_call: NA; v_call: TRBV7-2; clone_size: NA; cdr3_aa: CASSLNAYRATNSPLHF; cdr3_nt: TGTGCCAGCAGCTTAAATGCGTACAGGGCGACAAATTCACCCCTCCACTTT
j_call: TRBJ2-5; d_call: TRBD1; v_call: TRBV19; clone_size: NA; cdr3_aa: CASSTITGTGQETQYF; cdr3_nt: TGTGCCAGTAGTACCATCACCGGGACAGGCCAAGAGACCCAGTACTTC
j_call: TRBJ1-6; d_call: NA; v_call: TRBV2; clone_size: NA; cdr3_aa: CASRGGSPLHF; cdr3_nt: TGTGCCAGCAGAGGCGGTTCACCCCTCCACTTT
j_call: TRBJ1-2; d_call: NA; v_call: TRBV11-2; clone_size: NA; cdr3_aa: CASSFPSGGGYTF; cdr3_nt: TGTGCCAGCAGCTTCCCCTCGGGGGGCGGCTACACCTTC
j_call: TRBJ1-2; d_call: NA; v_call: TRBV5-6; clone_size: NA; cdr3_aa: CASSLFQVANYGYTF; cdr3_nt: TGTGCCAGCAGCTTGTTTCAGGTAGCTAACTATGGCTACACCTTC
j_call: TRBJ1-5; d_call: TRBD1; v_call: TRBV30; clone_size: NA; cdr3_aa: CAWSRDRGSNQPQHF; cdr3_nt: TGTGCCTGGAGTAGGGACAGGGGATCAAATCAGCCCCAGCATTTT
j_call: TRBJ1-6; d_call: NA; v_call: TRBV29-1; clone_size: NA; cdr3_aa: CSVGGTEITNNSPLHF; cdr3_nt: TGCAGCGTAGGCGGGACGGAAATTACAAATAATTCACCCCTCCACTTT
j_call: TRBJ1-2; d_call: TRBD1; v_call: TRBV5-8; clone_size: NA; cdr3_aa: CASSPSGTGVYHGYTF; cdr3_nt: TGTGCCAGCAGCCCATCCGGGACAGGGGTATATCATGGCTACACCTTC
j_call: TRBJ1-1; d_call: TRBD1; v_call: TRBV10-3; clone_size: NA; cdr3_aa: CAIRPGTGRMNTEAFF; cdr3_nt: TGTGCCATCAGACCCGGGACAGGAAGGATGAACACTGAAGCTTTCTTT
j_call: TRBJ2-7; d_call: TRBD1; v_call: TRBV19; clone_size: NA; cdr3_aa: CASSMGQGNSYEQYF; cdr3_nt: TGTGCCAGTAGTATGGGACAGGGGAACTCCTACGAGCAGTACTTC
j_call: TRBJ2-2; d_call: NA; v_call: TRBV9; clone_size: NA; cdr3_aa: CASSVVEAPSGELFF; cdr3_nt: TGTGCCAGCAGCGTAGTTGAGGCCCCCAGCGGGGAGCTGTTTTTT
j_call: TRBJ1-5; d_call: TRBD1; v_call: TRBV18; clone_size: NA; cdr3_aa: CASSPRSGTATNQPQHF; cdr3_nt: TGTGCCAGCTCACCACGGTCCGGGACAGCGACCAATCAGCCCCAGCATTTT
j_call: TRBJ2-2; d_call: NA; v_call: TRBV11-2; clone_size: NA; cdr3_aa: CASSLRAGWTGELFF; cdr3_nt: TGTGCCAGCAGCTTAAGGGCAGGGTGGACCGGGGAGCTGTTTTTT
j_call: TRBJ2-3; d_call: TRBD1; v_call: TRBV5-1; clone_size: NA; cdr3_aa: CASSPGQGGTDTQYF; cdr3_nt: TGCGCCAGCAGCCCGGGACAGGGGGGTACAGATACGCAGTATTTT
j_call: TRBJ2-3; d_call: NA; v_call: TRBV24-1; clone_size: NA; cdr3_aa: CATSDSQGNTDTQYF; cdr3_nt: TGTGCCACCAGTGATAGTCAGGGGAACACAGATACGCAGTATTTT
j_call: TRBJ2-3; d_call: NA; v_call: TRBV19; clone_size: few; cdr3_aa: CASTSWGLTDTQYF; cdr3_nt: TGTGCCAGTACTTCTTGGGGGCTCACAGATACGCAGTATTTT
j_call: TRBJ1-5; d_call: NA; v_call: TRBV30; clone_size: NA; cdr3_aa: CAWTAGPEQPQHF; cdr3_nt: TGTGCCTGGACCGCGGGGCCTGAACAGCCCCAGCATTTT
j_call: TRBJ1-1; d_call: TRBD1; v_call: TRBV19; clone_size: NA; cdr3_aa: CASISTYRDRTMYSAFF; cdr3_nt: TGTGCCAGTATTTCCACTTACCGGGACAGGACGATGTATAGCGCTTTCTTT
j_call: TRBJ1-2; d_call: NA; v_call: TRBV19; clone_size: NA; cdr3_aa: CASSIAPGINYGYTF; cdr3_nt: TGTGCCAGTAGTATAGCTCCAGGGATAAACTATGGCTACACCTTC
j_call: TRBJ2-1; d_call: NA; v_call: TRBV6-4; clone_size: NA; cdr3_aa: CASSDSSRGESNEQFF; cdr3_nt: TGTGCCAGCAGTGACTCCAGCAGGGGAGAAAGCAATGAGCAGTTCTTC
j_call: TRBJ1-4; d_call: NA; v_call: TRBV7-2; clone_size: NA; cdr3_aa: CASSWQGGEKLFF; cdr3_nt: TGTGCCAGCAGCTGGCAGGGTGGTGAAAAACTGTTTTTT
j_call: TRBJ2-2; d_call: NA; v_call: TRBV4-3; clone_size: NA; cdr3_aa: CASRSQGDTGELFF; cdr3_nt: TGCGCCAGCAGATCACAGGGCGACACCGGGGAGCTGTTTTTT
j_call: TRBJ2-5; d_call: TRBD2; v_call: TRBV3-1/TRBV3-2; clone_size: NA; cdr3_aa: CASSQPGLAGPWAQYF; cdr3_nt: TGTGCCAGCAGCCAACCCGGACTAGCGGGCCCGTGGGCCCAGTACTTC
j_call: TRBJ1-3; d_call: NA; v_call: TRBV6-5; clone_size: NA; cdr3_aa: CASIPGDSSGNTIYF; cdr3_nt: TGTGCCAGCATCCCGGGGGATTCCTCTGGAAACACCATATATTTT
j_call: TRBJ1-1; d_call: NA; v_call: TRBV19; clone_size: NA; cdr3_aa: CASTVNTEAFF; cdr3_nt: TGTGCCAGTACCGTTAACACTGAAGCTTTCTTT
j_call: TRBJ1-5; d_call: NA; v_call: TRBV19; clone_size: NA; cdr3_aa: CASSIVTFYQPQHF; cdr3_nt: TGTGCCAGTAGTATAGTGACTTTCTATCAGCCCCAGCATTTT
j_call: TRBJ1-2; d_call: NA; v_call: TRBV9; clone_size: NA; cdr3_aa: CASSPIGTLNYGYTF; cdr3_nt: TGTGCCAGCAGCCCCATTGGGACTCTTAACTATGGCTACACCTTC
j_call: TRBJ1-1; d_call: TRBD1; v_call: TRBV7-9; clone_size: few; cdr3_aa: CASSLDRENTEAFF; cdr3_nt: TGTGCCAGCAGCTTGGACAGGGAAAACACTGAAGCTTTCTTT
j_call: TRBJ1-1; d_call: TRBD1; v_call: TRBV7-9; clone_size: once; cdr3_aa: CASSSRDRILGTEAFF; cdr3_nt: TGTGCCAGCAGCTCCCGGGACAGGATTCTAGGCACTGAAGCTTTCTTT
j_call: TRBJ1-1; d_call: NA; v_call: TRBV10-3; clone_size: NA; cdr3_aa: CAISRDSRGTEAFF; cdr3_nt: TGTGCCATCAGTAGGGACTCCAGAGGCACTGAAGCTTTCTTT
j_call: TRBJ2-7; d_call: TRBD2; v_call: TRBV10-3; clone_size: NA; cdr3_aa: CAISESIPSGGPLSYEQYF; cdr3_nt: TGTGCCATCAGTGAGTCGATCCCTAGCGGGGGGCCCCTTTCCTACGAGCAGTACTTC
j_call: TRBJ2-1; d_call: TRBD1; v_call: TRBV7-9; clone_size: NA; cdr3_aa: CASREATGVNEQFF; cdr3_nt: TGTGCCAGCAGAGAGGCGACAGGGGTCAATGAGCAGTTCTTC
j_call: TRBJ1-1; d_call: NA; v_call: TRBV7-9; clone_size: NA; cdr3_aa: CASSPGQPGYTEAFF; cdr3_nt: TGTGCCAGCAGCCCCGGACAGCCGGGTTACACTGAAGCTTTCTTT
j_call: TRBJ2-1; d_call: TRBD1; v_call: TRBV12-5; clone_size: NA; cdr3_aa: CASFQLGQGYYNEQFF; cdr3_nt: TGTGCTAGTTTCCAGTTGGGACAGGGGTACTACAATGAGCAGTTCTTC
j_call: TRBJ2-1; d_call: TRBD2; v_call: TRBV7-2; clone_size: once; cdr3_aa: CASSLYGTSGGSSYNEQFF; cdr3_nt: TGTGCCAGCAGTCTATATGGGACTAGCGGGGGGTCTTCCTACAATGAGCAGTTCTTC
j_call: TRBJ2-1; d_call: NA; v_call: TRBV12-3/TRBV12-4; clone_size: NA; cdr3_aa: CASTLILGNEQFF; cdr3_nt: TGTGCCAGCACCCTCATTCTAGGCAATGAGCAGTTCTTC
j_call: TRBJ2-3; d_call: TRBD2; v_call: TRBV10-3; clone_size: NA; cdr3_aa: CAISEGTITNTQYF; cdr3_nt: TGTGCCATCAGTGAGGGGACTATTACTAATACGCAGTATTTT
j_call: TRBJ2-2; d_call: NA; v_call: TRBV19; clone_size: NA; cdr3_aa: CAYRETGELFF; cdr3_nt: TGTGCCTACAGGGAAACCGGGGAGCTGTTTTTT
j_call: TRBJ2-2; d_call: TRBD1; v_call: TRBV7-8; clone_size: NA; cdr3_aa: CASSLQGAWELFF; cdr3_nt: TGTGCCAGCAGCTTACAGGGGGCCTGGGAGCTGTTTTTT
j_call: TRBJ2-5; d_call: NA; v_call: TRBV7-6; clone_size: NA; cdr3_aa: CASSPGTLAQYF; cdr3_nt: TGTGCCAGCAGCCCGGGGACTTTAGCCCAGTACTTC
j_call: TRBJ1-1; d_call: NA; v_call: TRBV3-1/TRBV3-2; clone_size: NA; cdr3_aa: CASSPQQTNTEAFF; cdr3_nt: TGTGCCAGCAGCCCACAACAGACGAACACTGAAGCTTTCTTT
j_call: TRBJ1-6; d_call: TRBD1; v_call: TRBV9; clone_size: NA; cdr3_aa: CASSIGGQINSPLHF; cdr3_nt: TGTGCCAGCAGCATTGGGGGACAGATAAATTCACCCCTCCACTTT